These 11 T cell receptor beta chains came from one sample sequenced in a study of regulatory T cells in long-lasting Graves disease. Indicated time point: newly diagnosed GD, antithyroid drugs for less than 3 months. PBMC-derived RNA was used for the TCR library. To make TCR beta libraries, researchers used iRepertoire HTBI primers and Arm-PCR of CDR3 regions. TCRdb recomputed calls from the multiplex PCR reads with MiXCR, one row per CDR3 protein. The sample carries 250,000 to 400,000 distinct CDR3 sequences, under 20% recorded once. The input for sequencing was peripheral blood mononuclear cells (PBMCs), taken at new diagnosis, from a patient treated with antithyroid drugs. Receptors originate from a female donor with Graves disease.

At least ten counts were recorded for this clonotype. The V and J genes are TRBV11-1 and TRBJ2-7; a possible D gene is TRBD1 (6 bases). The CDR3 covers 17 residues. V dropped 2 bases and J dropped 2 bases, with 19 bases sitting between them. Per the germline V gene, CDR1 is SGHAT and CDR2 is FQDESV (reference sequence). Here the CDR3 reads CASSLSPAGTLTYEQYF. The CDR3 DNA reads TGTGCCAGCAGCTTATCCCCGGCCGGGACACTAACCTACGAGCAGTACTTC.

The chain combines TRBV5-6 with TRBJ1-1; unclear D gene. Trimming shortened V by 2 bases and J by 3 bases, and 2 bases separated the two germline ends. In germline, CDR1 is SGHDT, CDR2 YYEEEE. CDR3 size: 11 residues. The CDR3 nucleotides read TGTGCCAGCAGCTTTTACACTGAAGCTTTCTTT. Its protein is CASSFYTEAFF.

V usage is TRBV9 and J usage is TRBJ1-1; 8 bases align to TRBD1. J gave up 0 bases and V 0 bases, and 4 bases lay outside the gene matches. Germline values: CDR1 SGDLS, CDR2 YYNGEE. This CDR3 region has 16 residues. The CDR3 DNA sequence: TGTGCCAGCAGCGTAGTCGGGACAGGAGTGAACACTGAAGCTTTCTTT. Translating gives CASSVVGTGVNTEAFF.

The chain is built from TRBV30 and TRBJ2-5; D unresolved. V was shortened by 5 bases and J by 3 bases, with 10 bases between the two germline ends. Per germline, CDR1 GTSNPN and CDR2 SVGIG (reference sequence). The CDR3 runs 12 residues. CDR3 DNA sequence: TGTGCCTGGTCAGAGATCGAAGAGACCCAGTACTTC. Translated: CAWSEIEETQYF. Filled out from reference TRBV30 and TRBJ2-5, the complete variable domain reads SQTIHQWPATLVQPVGSPLSLECTVEGTSNPNLYWYRQAAGRGLQLLFYSVGIGQISSEVPQNLSASRPQDRQFILSSKKLLLSDSGFYLCAWSEIEETQYFGPGTRLLVL.

This clonotype came up many times. The chain has TRBV11-2 and TRBJ2-1; 13 nucleotides match TRBD2. Germline values: CDR1 SGHAT, CDR2 FQNNGV. The V and J ends lost 5 bases and 7 bases, in that order; junction bases with no gene match: 11. The CDR3 contains 17 residues. The CDR3 DNA reads TGTGCCAGCAGCCCAGGGACTAGCGGGACCGCCGGGAATGAGCAGTTCTTC. It encodes CASSPGTSGTAGNEQFF.

The chain employs TRBV7-8 and TRBJ2-1, with 8 bases aligning to TRBD2. This CDR3 has 14 residues. Germline V gives CDR1 SGHVS, CDR2 FQNEAQ. With 3 bases clipped from V and 7 bases from J, the junction kept 5 bases outside the gene matches. CDR3 in DNA: TGTGCCAGCAGCTTCAAGCGGGAGAGGAATGAGCAGTTCTTC. It translates to CASSFKRERNEQFF. Variable domain in full (rest from reference TRBV7-8 and TRBJ2-1): GAGVSQSPRYKVAKRGQDVALRCDPISGHVSLFWYQQALGQGPEFLTYFQNEAQLDKSGLPSDRFFAERPEGSVSTLKIQRTQQEDSAVYLCASSFKRERNEQFFGPGTRLTVL.

This clonotype was counted many times. V usage is TRBV5-1 and J usage is TRBJ2-1; tentatively, D is TRBD2 (7 bases). This CDR3 contains 14 residues. Per the germline V gene, CDR1 is SGHRS and CDR2 is YFSETQ. Trimming shortened V by 6 bases and J by 4 bases, and 14 bases separated the two germline ends. Here the CDR3 reads CASTEGGWYNEQFF. CDR3 in DNA: TGCGCCAGCACTGAGGGGGGGTGGTACAATGAGCAGTTCTTC. Using reference TRBV5-1 and TRBJ2-1 for the parts outside the CDR3, the full variable domain is KAGVTQTPRYLIKTRGQQVTLSCSPISGHRSVSWYQQTPGQGLQFLFEYFSETQRNKGNFPGRFSGRQFSNSRSEMNVSTLELGDSALYLCASTEGGWYNEQFFGPGTRLTVL.

This clonotype appeared a single time. The gene calls are TRBV10-3 and TRBJ1-1; 7 bases map to TRBD1. The CDR3 is made up of 13 amino acids. Germline CDR1 and CDR2: ENHRY and SYGVKD. V lost 8 bases to trimming and J lost 1 base; unmatched junction nucleotides: 4. DNA for the CDR3: TGTGCCATCGGAGGACAGGAGAACACTGAAGCTTTCTTT. Its protein product is CAIGGQENTEAFF.

This clonotype came up many times. This sequence joins TRBV2 and TRBJ1-5, with D perhaps matching TRBD1 (5 bases). Germline values: CDR1 SNHLY, CDR2 FYNNEI. The CDR3 contains 15 residues. V lost 2 bases and J 7 bases, leaving 15 bases between the germline ends. CDR3 amino acids: CASSESGREGQPQHF. Written as DNA, the CDR3 is TGTGCCAGCAGTGAATCCGGCAGGGAGGGACAGCCCCAGCATTTT.

With respect to this clonotype: Given a far larger clone just one base away, this is likely a sequencing read error. The V call is TRBV28, the J call TRBJ2-1; 10 nucleotides match TRBD1. CDR1 is MDHEN, CDR2 SYDVKM, per germline. The CDR3 sequence is 15 residues long. V lost 6 bases to trimming and J lost 10 bases; unmatched junction nucleotides: 12. The CDR3 DNA sequence: TGTGCCAGCAGCACAACCGGGACAGGGGCCTACGAGCAGTTCTTC. Amino acid sequence: CASSTTGTGAYEQFF.

To note about this clonotype: The conserved phenylalanine or tryptophan normally closing the CDR3 is absent here, so this likely arose from a read error. The chain has TRBV3-1 and TRBJ2-1, with unresolved D. The V end lost 7 bases, the J end lost 8 bases, and 15 bases lay between the germline ends. This CDR3 comprises 13 residues. Germline CDR1 reads LGHDT; CDR2 reads YNNKEL (reference sequence). In DNA, the CDR3 is TGTGCCAGCACCCGAAGGTACGTCGATGAGCAGTTCATC. This translates into CASTRRYVDEQFI.